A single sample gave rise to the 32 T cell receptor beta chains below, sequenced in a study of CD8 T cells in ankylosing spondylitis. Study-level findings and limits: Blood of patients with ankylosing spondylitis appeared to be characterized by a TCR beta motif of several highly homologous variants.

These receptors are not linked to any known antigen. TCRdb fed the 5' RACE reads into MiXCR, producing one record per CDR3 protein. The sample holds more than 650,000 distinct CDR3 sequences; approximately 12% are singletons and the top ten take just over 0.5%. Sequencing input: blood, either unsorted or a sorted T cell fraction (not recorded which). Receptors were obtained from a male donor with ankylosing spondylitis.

CDR3 DNA sequence: TGCAGCGTTGAAGGGACAGTATCCACAGATACGCAGTATTTT. It translates to CSVEGTVSTDTQYF. The chain employs TRBV29-1 and TRBJ2-3; D is perhaps TRBD1 (6 bases). This CDR3 spans 14 amino acids. Germline V gene data show CDR1 as SQVTM and CDR2 as ANQGSEA. Trimming cost V 1 base and J 2 bases, with 10 bases left between them.

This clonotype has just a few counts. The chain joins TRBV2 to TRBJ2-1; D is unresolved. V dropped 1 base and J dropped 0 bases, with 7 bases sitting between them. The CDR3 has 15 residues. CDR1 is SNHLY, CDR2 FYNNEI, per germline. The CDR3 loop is CASSEGVNSYNEQFF. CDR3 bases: TGTGCCAGCAGTGAAGGGGTAAACTCCTACAATGAGCAGTTCTTC.

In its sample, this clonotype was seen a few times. CDR3 residues: CASRSPPGQGIHEQYF. The DNA of the CDR3 is TGCGCCAGCAGATCGCCTCCGGGACAGGGGATCCACGAGCAGTACTTC. The genes are TRBV5-1 and TRBJ2-7, with 10 bases fitting TRBD1. Germline trimming cut 5 bases from V and 5 bases from J; bases unmatched to any gene: 13. This CDR3 has 16 residues. Germline V gene sequence: CDR1 SGHRS, CDR2 YFSETQ.

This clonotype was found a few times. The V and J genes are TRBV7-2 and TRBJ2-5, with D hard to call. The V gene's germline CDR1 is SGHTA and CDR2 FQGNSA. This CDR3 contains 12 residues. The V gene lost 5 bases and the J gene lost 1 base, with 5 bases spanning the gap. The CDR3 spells CASSDTQETQYF. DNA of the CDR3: TGTGCCAGCAGCGACACCCAAGAGACCCAGTACTTC.

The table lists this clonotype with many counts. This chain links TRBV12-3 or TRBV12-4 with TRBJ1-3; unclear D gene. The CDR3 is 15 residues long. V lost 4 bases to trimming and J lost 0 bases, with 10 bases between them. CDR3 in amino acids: CASSSRFSSGNTIYF. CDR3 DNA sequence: TGTGCCAGCAGTTCTAGATTTAGCTCTGGAAACACCATATATTTT.

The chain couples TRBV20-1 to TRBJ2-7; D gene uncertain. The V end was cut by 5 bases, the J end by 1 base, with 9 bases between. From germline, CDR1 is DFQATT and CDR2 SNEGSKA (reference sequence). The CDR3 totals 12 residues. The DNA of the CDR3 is TGCAGTGCTCCCGAGCTATCCTACGAGCAGTACTTC. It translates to CSAPELSYEQYF.

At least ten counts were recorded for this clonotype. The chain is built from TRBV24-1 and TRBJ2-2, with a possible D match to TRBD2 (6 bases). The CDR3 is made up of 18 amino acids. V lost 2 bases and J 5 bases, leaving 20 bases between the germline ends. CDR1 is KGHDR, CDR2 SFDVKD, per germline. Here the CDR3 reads CATSDSRLAGRRTGELFF. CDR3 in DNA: TGTGCCACCAGTGATTCCCGGCTCGCGGGGCGGAGGACCGGGGAGCTGTTTTTT.

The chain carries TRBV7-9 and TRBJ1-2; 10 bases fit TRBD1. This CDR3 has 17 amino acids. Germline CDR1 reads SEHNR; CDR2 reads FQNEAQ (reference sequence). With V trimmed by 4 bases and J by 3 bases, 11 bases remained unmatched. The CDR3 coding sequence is TGTGCCAGCAGCTCAAATTCCGGGACAGGGGATCACTATGGCTACACCTTC. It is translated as CASSSNSGTGDHYGYTF.

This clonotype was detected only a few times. The CDR3 DNA reads as TGTGCCAGCAGTTTCCTAGCGGGGGGATACGAGCAGTACTTC. As protein: CASSFLAGGYEQYF. The V gene is TRBV27, the J gene TRBJ2-7, with TRBD2 matching over 11 bases. V lost 3 bases, J lost 4 bases, and 2 bases stayed unmatched. There are 14 residues in the CDR3. Germline CDR1 reads MNHEY; CDR2 reads SMNVEV (reference sequence).

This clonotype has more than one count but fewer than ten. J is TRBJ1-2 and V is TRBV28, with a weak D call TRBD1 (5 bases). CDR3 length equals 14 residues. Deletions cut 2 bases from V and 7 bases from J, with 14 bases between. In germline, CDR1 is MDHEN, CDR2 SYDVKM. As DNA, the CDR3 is TGTGCCAGCAGTTTACCCCGCCGGGGCATTGGCTACACCTTC. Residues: CASSLPRRGIGYTF.

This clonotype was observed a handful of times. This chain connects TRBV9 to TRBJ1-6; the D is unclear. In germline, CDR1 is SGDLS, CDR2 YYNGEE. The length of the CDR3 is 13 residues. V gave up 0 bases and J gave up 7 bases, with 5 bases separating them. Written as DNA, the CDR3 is TGTGCCAGCAGCGTAGGGATGAATTCACCCCTCCACTTT. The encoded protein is CASSVGMNSPLHF.

This chain's CDR3 is CASSFWAGKGETQYF. The CDR3 bases are TGTGCCAGCAGCTTTTGGGCAGGGAAAGGGGAGACCCAGTACTTC. The rearrangement joins TRBV7-2 to TRBJ2-5; D perhaps matches TRBD1 (5 bases). Trimming left V 3 bases short and J 5 bases short, with 16 bases between. This CDR3 has 15 residues. The germline gives CDR1 SGHTA, CDR2 FQGNSA.

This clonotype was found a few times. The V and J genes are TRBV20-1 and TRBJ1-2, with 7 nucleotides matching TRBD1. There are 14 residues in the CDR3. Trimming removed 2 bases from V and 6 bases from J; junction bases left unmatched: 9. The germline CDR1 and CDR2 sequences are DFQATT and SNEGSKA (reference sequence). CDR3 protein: CSARPTGLVDGYTF. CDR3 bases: TGCAGTGCTAGACCGACAGGGTTGGTGGATGGCTACACCTTC.

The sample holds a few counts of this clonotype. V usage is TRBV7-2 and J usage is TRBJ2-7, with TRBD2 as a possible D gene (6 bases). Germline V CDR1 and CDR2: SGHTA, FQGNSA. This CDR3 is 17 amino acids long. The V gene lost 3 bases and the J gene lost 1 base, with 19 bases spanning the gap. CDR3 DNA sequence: TGTGCCAGCAGCTTCCCCGACGGGGGTGGAGCTTCCTACGAGCAGTACTTC. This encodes CASSFPDGGGASYEQYF.

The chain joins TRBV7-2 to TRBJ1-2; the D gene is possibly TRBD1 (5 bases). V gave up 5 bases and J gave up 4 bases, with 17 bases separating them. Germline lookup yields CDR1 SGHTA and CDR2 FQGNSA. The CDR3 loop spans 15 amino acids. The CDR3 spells CASSPGYPRGYGYTF. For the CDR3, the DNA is TGTGCCAGCAGCCCAGGGTACCCAAGGGGCTATGGCTACACCTTC. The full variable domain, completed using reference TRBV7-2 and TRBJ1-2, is GAGVSQSPSNKVTEKGKDVELRCDPISGHTALYWYRQSLGQGLEFLIYFQGNSAPDKSGLPSDRFSAERTGGSVSTLTIQRTQQEDSAVYLCASSPGYPRGYGYTFGSGTRLTVV.

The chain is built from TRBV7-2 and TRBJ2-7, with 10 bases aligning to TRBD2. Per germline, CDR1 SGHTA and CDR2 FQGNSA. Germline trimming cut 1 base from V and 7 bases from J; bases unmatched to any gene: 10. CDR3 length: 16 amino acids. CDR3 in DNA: TGTGCCAGCAGCTTAGTCGGGAGCGGGGGGGCCGGGGAGCAGTACTTC. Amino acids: CASSLVGSGGAGEQYF.

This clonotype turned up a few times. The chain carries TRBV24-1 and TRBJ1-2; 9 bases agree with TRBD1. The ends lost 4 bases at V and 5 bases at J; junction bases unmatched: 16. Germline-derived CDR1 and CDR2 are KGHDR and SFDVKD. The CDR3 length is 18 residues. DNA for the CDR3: TGTGCCACCAGTGACGTAGCCGGGACAGGGAAGAGTTGGTATGGCTACACCTTC. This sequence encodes CATSDVAGTGKSWYGYTF.

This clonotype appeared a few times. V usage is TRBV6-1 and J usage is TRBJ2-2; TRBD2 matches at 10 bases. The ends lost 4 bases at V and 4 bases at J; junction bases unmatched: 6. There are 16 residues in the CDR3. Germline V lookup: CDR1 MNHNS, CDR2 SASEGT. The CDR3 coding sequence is TGTGCCAGCAGTGCGAGACTAGCGGGCCCCACCGGGGAGCTGTTTTTT. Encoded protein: CASSARLAGPTGELFF.

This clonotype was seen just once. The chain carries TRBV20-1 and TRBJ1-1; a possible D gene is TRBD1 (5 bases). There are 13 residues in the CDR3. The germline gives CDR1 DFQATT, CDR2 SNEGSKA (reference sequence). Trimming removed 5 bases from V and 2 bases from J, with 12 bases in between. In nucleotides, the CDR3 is TGCAGTGCTGGGTTAGACAGTAACACTGAAGCTTTCTTT. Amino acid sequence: CSAGLDSNTEAFF.

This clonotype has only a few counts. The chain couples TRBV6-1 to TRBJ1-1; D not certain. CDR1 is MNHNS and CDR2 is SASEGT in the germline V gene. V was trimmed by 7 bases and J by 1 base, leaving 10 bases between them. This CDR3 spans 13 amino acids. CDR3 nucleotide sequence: TGTGCCAGCACAGGCTTCCAGAACACTGAAGCTTTCTTT. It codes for CASTGFQNTEAFF.

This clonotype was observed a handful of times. DNA of the CDR3: TGTGCCATCAGTGATTGGGGCATCCGCATCAACCAGCCCCAGCATTTT. Encoded protein: CAISDWGIRINQPQHF. V is TRBV10-3 and J is TRBJ1-5; maybe TRBD1 (5 bases). The CDR3 has 16 residues. CDR1 is ENHRY, CDR2 SYGVKD, per germline. The V and J ends lost 3 bases and 7 bases respectively, with 19 bases between them.

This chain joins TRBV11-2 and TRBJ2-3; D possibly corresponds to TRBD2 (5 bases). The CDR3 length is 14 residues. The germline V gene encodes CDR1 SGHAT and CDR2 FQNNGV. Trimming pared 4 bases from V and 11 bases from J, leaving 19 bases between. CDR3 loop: CASSSIDRGEGQYF. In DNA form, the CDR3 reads TGTGCCAGCAGCTCGATAGACCGGGGTGAGGGGCAGTATTTT.

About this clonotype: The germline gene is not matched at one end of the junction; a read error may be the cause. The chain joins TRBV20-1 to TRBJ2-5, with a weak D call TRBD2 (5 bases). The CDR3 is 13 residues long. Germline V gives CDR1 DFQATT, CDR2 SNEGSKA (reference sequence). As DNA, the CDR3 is TGCAGTGCTAGAGACAACGGGGTAGAGGCCCAGTACTTC. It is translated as CSARDNGVEAQYF.

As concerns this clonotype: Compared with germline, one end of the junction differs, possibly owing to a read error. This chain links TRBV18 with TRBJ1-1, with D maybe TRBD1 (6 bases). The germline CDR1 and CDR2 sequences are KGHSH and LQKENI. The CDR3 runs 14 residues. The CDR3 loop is CASSPTGDTTAAFF. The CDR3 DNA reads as TGTGCCAGCTCACCGACTGGGGACACCACTGCAGCTTTCTTT. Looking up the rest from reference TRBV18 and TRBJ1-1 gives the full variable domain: NAGVMQNPRHLVRRRGQEARLRCSPMKGHSHVYWYRQLPEEGLKFMVYLQKENIIDESGMPKERFSAEFPKEGPSILRIQQVVRGDSAAYFCASSPTGDTTAAFFGQGTRLTVV.

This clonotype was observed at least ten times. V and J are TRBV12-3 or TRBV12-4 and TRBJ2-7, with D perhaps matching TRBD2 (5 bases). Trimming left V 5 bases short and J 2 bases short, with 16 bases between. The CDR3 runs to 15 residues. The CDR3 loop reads CASSPRASPTYEQYF. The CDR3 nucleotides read TGTGCCAGCAGTCCGCGGGCTAGCCCAACCTACGAGCAGTACTTC.

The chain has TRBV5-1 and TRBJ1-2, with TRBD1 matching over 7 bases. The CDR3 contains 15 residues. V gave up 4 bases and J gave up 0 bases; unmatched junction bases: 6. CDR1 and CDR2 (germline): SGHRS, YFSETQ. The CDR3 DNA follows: TGCGCCAGCAGCAGGGGACAGCTACCTAACTATGGCTACACCTTC. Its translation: CASSRGQLPNYGYTF.

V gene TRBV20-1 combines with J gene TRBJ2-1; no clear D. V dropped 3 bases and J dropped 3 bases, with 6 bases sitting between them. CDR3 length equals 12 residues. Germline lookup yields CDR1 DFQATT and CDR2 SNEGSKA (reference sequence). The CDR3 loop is CSARSVYNEQFF. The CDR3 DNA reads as TGCAGTGCTAGGAGTGTCTACAATGAGCAGTTCTTC.

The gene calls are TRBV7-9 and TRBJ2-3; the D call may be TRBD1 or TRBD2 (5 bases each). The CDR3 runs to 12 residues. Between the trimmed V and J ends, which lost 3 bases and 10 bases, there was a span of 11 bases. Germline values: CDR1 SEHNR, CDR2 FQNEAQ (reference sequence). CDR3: CASSFSLGAQYF. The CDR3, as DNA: TGTGCCAGCAGCTTCAGCCTGGGGGCGCAGTATTTT.

CDR3 amino acids: CTSRGGLASYNEQFF. CDR3 bases: TGCACCTCGAGGGGGGGTTTAGCGTCCTACAATGAGCAGTTCTTC. The rearrangement uses TRBV20-1 and TRBJ2-1, with TRBD2 as a possible D gene (7 bases). The CDR3 sequence is 15 residues long. Germline assignment: CDR1 DFQATT and CDR2 SNEGSKA (reference sequence).

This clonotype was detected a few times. The CDR3 coding sequence is TGCAGTGCTACTGGGCGGGGAGGGAATGAGCAGTTCTTC. As protein: CSATGRGGNEQFF. This sequence joins TRBV20-1 and TRBJ2-1; 7 bases agree with TRBD2. Germline V CDR1 and CDR2: DFQATT, SNEGSKA (reference sequence). Germline trimming cut 4 bases from V and 7 bases from J; bases unmatched to any gene: 7. This CDR3 is built from 13 residues.

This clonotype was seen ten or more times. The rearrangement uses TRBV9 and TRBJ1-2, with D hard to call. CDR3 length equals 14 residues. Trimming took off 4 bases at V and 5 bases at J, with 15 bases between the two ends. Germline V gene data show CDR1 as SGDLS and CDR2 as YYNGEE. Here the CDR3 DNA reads TGTGCCAGCAGCCCCCGCGTCGCAGTTTATGGCTACACCTTC. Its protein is CASSPRVAVYGYTF.

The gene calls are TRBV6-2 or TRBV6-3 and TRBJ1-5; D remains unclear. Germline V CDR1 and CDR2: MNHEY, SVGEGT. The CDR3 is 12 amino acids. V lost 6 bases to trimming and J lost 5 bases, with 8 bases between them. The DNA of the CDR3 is TGTGCCAGCAGCCTCAACTATCAGCCCCAGCATTTT. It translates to CASSLNYQPQHF.